This T cell receptor beta chain comes out of a study of cytomegalovirus exposure and HLA in healthy donors. Study findings and constraints: In vitro, a few CMV-associated chains proved specific for CMV antigens. Most of the CMV-associated TCR beta chains (in a later analysis) appeared to be HLA-restricted.

Vbeta (60) and Jbeta (13) primers were used in the PCR. Assay: immunoSEQ multiplex PCR; the TCRdb copy retains only in-frame clones and omits some. The repertoire has some 200,000 clones, 79% of them found once; the top ten carry about 1.7%. Comments on this clone: Its antigen is unknown.

Germline loops: CDR1 SGHRS, CDR2 YFSETQ. V shed 4 bases, J shed 5 bases, and the junction held 8 bases outside the gene matches. The CDR3 contains 14 residues. The sample consisted of PBMCs. This sequence originates from a man aged 45-65 years in good health and CMV-seronegative. This rearrangement joins TRBV5-1 to TRBJ2-5; 7 bases agree with TRBD1. CDR3: CASSVGGVEETQYF. In DNA form, the CDR3 reads TGCGCCAGCAGCGTAGGGGGCGTTGAGGAGACCCAGTACTTC.